The rows below give T cell receptor beta chains drawn from one sample of a study of T-cell memory formation after mild COVID-19. One entry per CDR3 protein results from TCRdb running MiXCR on the 5' RACE reads. The sample carries fewer than 350,000 distinct CDR3 sequences, approximately 18% recorded once. Sequencing used PBMCs or a T cell subset sorted from them (not recorded which). The receptors here all came from a man between 18 and 35 years old who had mild COVID-19 (a few samples of this study predate the infection). Cell type and time point are not known. The CDR3 runs from the conserved cysteine through the conserved F or W. A D gene is named only where the DNA matches it firmly. Size values are once, few and many counts, or a class for expanded clones, and some rows have none.

V gene: TRBV14; CDR3 length: 13; D gene: .; J gene: TRBJ1-1; clone size: .; CDR3 protein: CASSRADYTEAFF; CDR3 DNA: TGTGCCAGCAGCCGAGCAGATTATACTGAAGCTTTCTTT
V gene: TRBV7-2; CDR3 length: 19; D gene: .; J gene: TRBJ2-3; clone size: .; CDR3 protein: CASSPERRLFSPSTDTQYF; CDR3 DNA: TGTGCCAGCAGCCCAGAGCGACGGCTCTTCTCACCTAGCACAGATACGCAGTATTTT
V gene: TRBV4-1; CDR3 length: 14; D gene: .; J gene: TRBJ1-5; clone size: few; CDR3 protein: CASSLGQGMGPQHF; CDR3 DNA: TGCGCCAGCAGCCTCGGACAAGGGATGGGGCCCCAGCATTTT
V gene: TRBV29-1; CDR3 length: 15; D gene: .; J gene: TRBJ1-5; clone size: .; CDR3 protein: CSAQAGAGGNQPQHF; CDR3 DNA: TGCAGCGCCCAGGCCGGGGCCGGTGGCAATCAGCCCCAGCATTTT
V gene: TRBV20-1; CDR3 length: 13; D gene: .; J gene: TRBJ2-2; clone size: few; CDR3 protein: CSAKTGYSGELFF; CDR3 DNA: TGCAGTGCTAAGACGGGATACTCCGGGGAGCTGTTTTTT
V gene: TRBV6-2/TRBV6-3; CDR3 length: 15; D gene: .; J gene: TRBJ2-1; clone size: few; CDR3 protein: CASSFLSRLKNEQFF; CDR3 DNA: TGTGCCAGCAGTTTCCTCTCGCGTTTAAAAAATGAGCAGTTCTTC
V gene: TRBV6-1; CDR3 length: 14; D gene: TRBD2; J gene: TRBJ2-3; clone size: .; CDR3 protein: CASWGKVAGDTQYF; CDR3 DNA: TGTGCCAGCTGGGGGAAAGTAGCGGGAGATACGCAGTATTTT
V gene: TRBV9; CDR3 length: 15; D gene: .; J gene: TRBJ2-7; clone size: few; CDR3 protein: CASSPRRGLSYEQYF; CDR3 DNA: TGTGCCAGCAGCCCCCGGCGGGGCCTCTCCTACGAGCAGTACTTC
V gene: TRBV4-1; CDR3 length: 14; D gene: TRBD2; J gene: TRBJ2-3; clone size: .; CDR3 protein: CASKGLAGGSMQYF; CDR3 DNA: TGCGCCAGCAAAGGCCTAGCGGGGGGGTCAATGCAGTATTTT
V gene: TRBV7-2; CDR3 length: 14; D gene: TRBD1; J gene: TRBJ1-2; clone size: few; CDR3 protein: CASSPSGQGHGYTF; CDR3 DNA: TGTGCCAGCAGCCCATCGGGACAGGGCCATGGCTACACCTTC
V gene: TRBV19; CDR3 length: 14; D gene: .; J gene: TRBJ1-2; clone size: .; CDR3 protein: CASSIAGTNYGYTF; CDR3 DNA: TGTGCCAGTAGTATAGCAGGGACCAACTATGGCTACACCTTC
V gene: TRBV7-2; CDR3 length: 12; D gene: .; J gene: TRBJ2-7; clone size: medium-sized; CDR3 protein: CASSPRTGSVDF; CDR3 DNA: TGTGCCAGCAGCCCCCGTACGGGGTCTGTTGACTTC
V gene: TRBV4-1; CDR3 length: 14; D gene: .; J gene: TRBJ1-2; clone size: .; CDR3 protein: CASSQEHSNYGYTF; CDR3 DNA: TGCGCCAGCAGCCAAGAGCACAGCAACTATGGCTACACCTTC